The 2 T cell receptor beta chains presented below share a single source sample, sequenced in a study of CXCR3-negative and CXCR3-positive naive CD8 T cells. Preparation of TRB cDNA libraries relied on 5' RACE carrying UMI labels. Each CDR3 protein gets one entry in TCRdb, which reprocessed the 5' RACE reads and gives no DNA. The sample is made up of about 130,000 distinct CDR3 sequences, and the top ten hold approximately 0.29% of it. The sequencing sample was made of naive CXCR3- CD8+ T cells from blood. Documented subset: CD45RO-CCR7+CD27+CD95- naive CD8+ T cells lacking CXCR3 (TNR3-). These receptor sequences come from a human donor in good health. Some clones in this sample may be carry-over from other donors' samples.

V usage is TRBV11-3 and J usage is TRBJ2-7; TCRdb lists TRBD1, though no DNA is available to test this call. The CDR3 is 16 amino acids. Germline V gene data show CDR1 as SGHNT and CDR2 as YENEEA. The CDR3 sequence: CASSSYRDSGTYEQYF.

The V gene is TRBV30, the J gene TRBJ2-7; TCRdb names TRBD1, which stays unverified in the absence of DNA. The CDR3 consists of 13 residues. The germline V gene has CDR1 GTSNPN and CDR2 SVGIG (reference sequence). The CDR3 sequence: CAWSQQGFHEQYF.